This T cell receptor beta chain was sequenced in a study of T cell responses to AZD1222 COVID-19 vaccine. Study results and caveats: Without day 14 samples, only post-peak T cell repertoires were studied. Nearly half of spike-specific TCRs reportedly go after variant regions that carry no mutations. Along spike, vaccine-associated CD4 TCRs were found throughout, with dominance at 160-218 and 743-854.

The CDR3 runs 11 residues. Germline V gene data show CDR1 as MNHNS and CDR2 as SASEGT. V was cut by 3 bases and J by 9 bases, with 5 bases left in between. This clone was seen more than once but under ten times. Its antigen is still unknown. TCRdb's table, derived via immunoSEQ multiplex PCR, lists solely in-frame clones and lacks some. The sample includes about 78,000 clones, 85% to 90% seen only once; the top ten take roughly 1.4%. Sequencing was performed on peripheral blood, taken 28 days after the second AZD1222 dose. The gene calls are TRBV6-1 and TRBJ1-4; no firm D call. The receptor's source is an adult who received the AZD1222 COVID-19 vaccine. CDR3: CASSDQKKLFF. The CDR3 DNA reads TGTGCCAGCAGTGACCAAAAAAAACTGTTTTTT.